The 20 T cell receptor beta chains presented below share a single source sample, sequenced in a study of blood T cell repertoires in COVID-19. Profiling relied on immunoSEQ multiplex PCR, and the TCRdb table lists in-frame clones only, not all of them. The sample records approximately 200,000 clones, approximately 81% being singletons. What was sequenced was peripheral blood. These receptors were obtained from a woman older than 75 with acute or convalescent COVID-19.

The chain employs TRBV6-1 and TRBJ2-3; perhaps TRBD2 as D (5 bases). CDR1 and CDR2 from the germline V gene are MNHNS and SASEGT. This CDR3 comprises 15 residues. Trimming cost V 0 bases and J 4 bases, with 11 bases left between them. The CDR3 DNA sequence: TGTGCCAGCAGTGAAGCGGGAGTTGTAGCAGATACGCAGTATTTT. The encoded protein is CASSEAGVVADTQYF.

The chain joins TRBV6-5 to TRBJ2-1; TRBD2 matches at 11 bases. This CDR3 has 15 amino acids. Germline-derived CDR1 and CDR2 are MNHEY and SVGAGI. Losses at the gene ends were 3 bases for V and 7 bases for J; bases not matched to a gene: 5. CDR3 coding DNA: TGTGCCAGCAGTTATAGGCTAGCGGGAGGTAATGAGCAGTTCTTC. Amino acid sequence: CASSYRLAGGNEQFF.

The chain carries TRBV10-3 and TRBJ1-6, with 9 bases identical to TRBD1. The V segment lost 10 bases and the J segment 9 bases; nucleotides outside the gene matches: 10. The CDR3 runs to 14 residues. The germline V gene encodes CDR1 ENHRY and CDR2 SYGVKD. The CDR3 sequence is CATHTGGEASPLHF. The DNA of the CDR3 is TGTGCCACCCATACAGGGGGCGAAGCTTCACCCCTCCACTTT.

The rearrangement joins TRBV12-3 or TRBV12-4 to TRBJ2-5, with 7 bases lining up with TRBD1. CDR3 length equals 13 residues. The junction had 1 base not matched to a gene; V was cut back by 5 bases and J by 1 base. The CDR3 DNA sequence: TGTGCCAGCAGTCGACAGGGCCAAGAGACCCAGTACTTC. Amino acids: CASSRQGQETQYF.

The chain carries TRBV27 and TRBJ2-7; 15 bases align to TRBD2. From germline, CDR1 is MNHEY and CDR2 SMNVEV (reference sequence). Losses at the gene ends were 5 bases for V and 3 bases for J; bases not matched to a gene: 8. The CDR3 extends over 17 amino acids. The CDR3 sequence is CASSPWTSGRDNYEQYF. CDR3 sequence (DNA): TGTGCCAGCAGTCCATGGACTAGCGGGAGGGACAACTACGAGCAGTACTTC.

The V call is TRBV6-5, the J call TRBJ1-2, with D possibly matching TRBD1 (6 bases). Germline V CDR1 and CDR2: MNHEY, SVGAGI. The V end was cut by 6 bases, the J end by 3 bases, with 14 bases between. The CDR3 extends over 14 amino acids. CDR3 in DNA: TGTGCCAGCAGCCCGACAGGCATCGACTATGGCTACACCTTC. Protein sequence: CASSPTGIDYGYTF.

V is TRBV5-1 and J is TRBJ2-1; a weak D match, TRBD1 (5 bases). Germline V lookup: CDR1 SGHRS, CDR2 YFSETQ. CDR3 size: 14 residues. The germline V and J ends were trimmed by 4 bases and 4 bases, with 12 bases remaining between them. The CDR3 here is CASSAQGEYNEQFF. The CDR3 DNA follows: TGCGCCAGCAGCGCCCAAGGGGAATACAATGAGCAGTTCTTC.

The genes are TRBV7-2 and TRBJ2-2; D is undetermined. Trimming stripped 5 bases from V and 4 bases from J, with 11 bases between. CDR3 length: 14 amino acids. CDR1 and CDR2 from the germline V gene are SGHTA and FQGNSA. CDR3 DNA sequence: TGTGCCAGCAGCCCCCAGGCCCGCACCGGGGAGCTGTTTTTT. It is translated as CASSPQARTGELFF.

This clone was counted a single time. Possible read error: a much larger clone is one base away. The chain employs TRBV9 and TRBJ1-6; unclear D gene. CDR3 length: 14 residues. Germline V gives CDR1 SGDLS, CDR2 YYNGEE. The ends were cut back, 4 bases at V and 0 bases at J, with 5 bases in the middle. The CDR3 spells CASSTSSYNSPLHF. Here the CDR3 DNA reads TGTGCCAGCAGCACGAGCTCCTATAATTCACCCCTCCACTTT.

This chain links TRBV18 with TRBJ2-2, with D possibly TRBD2 on 6 matching bases. The germline V and J ends were trimmed by 0 bases and 5 bases, with 13 bases remaining between them. The CDR3 consists of 16 residues. Germline CDR1 is KGHSH and CDR2 is LQKENI. The CDR3 bases are TGTGCCAGCTCACCACCGCGGGAAGGTTTGACCGGGGAGCTGTTTTTT. It is translated as CASSPPREGLTGELFF.

The CDR3, as DNA: TGCGCCAGCAGCGAGACAGGCACTGAAGCTTTCTTT. Amino acids: CASSETGTEAFF. The V call is TRBV5-1, the J call TRBJ1-1, with D perhaps TRBD1 (6 bases). Germline V gene data show CDR1 as SGHRS and CDR2 as YFSETQ. The CDR3 totals 12 residues. With 4 bases removed from V and 4 bases from J, the gap between germline ends came to 8 bases.

The V gene is TRBV5-1, the J gene TRBJ2-3; TRBD2 might be the D (7 bases). Germline-derived CDR1 and CDR2 are SGHRS and YFSETQ. The length of the CDR3 is 17 residues. Between the trimmed V and J ends, which lost 0 bases and 5 bases, there was a span of 19 bases. The CDR3 DNA sequence: TGCGCCAGCAGCTTGGTTTTTGGAGGGGGGGCGATAGATACGCAGTATTTT. It yields the protein CASSLVFGGGAIDTQYF.

CDR3 DNA: TGCAGCGTCCAGGGAACCTATAATTCACCCCTCCACTTT. Translated, it gives CSVQGTYNSPLHF. This rearrangement joins TRBV29-1 to TRBJ1-6; tentatively, D is TRBD1 (5 bases). CDR1 and CDR2 (germline): SQVTM, ANQGSEA. The length of the CDR3 is 13 residues. V was shortened by 6 bases and J by 2 bases, with 8 bases between the two germline ends.

The genes are TRBV30 and TRBJ1-3; 9 positions match TRBD1. The CDR3 consists of 13 residues. Germline lookup yields CDR1 GTSNPN and CDR2 SVGIG (reference sequence). V trimming: 0 bases; J trimming: 8 bases; junction bases outside the gene matches: 2. The CDR3 coding sequence is TGTGCCTGGAGTGTGGGACAGGGCGACACCATATATTTT. Translation gives CAWSVGQGDTIYF.

This clone was seen only a few times. The V gene is TRBV3-1 (or the pseudogene TRBV3-2), the J gene TRBJ2-7; TRBD1 aligns across 8 bases. Germline V lookup: CDR1 LGHDT, CDR2 YNNKEL (reference sequence). Trimming removed 1 base from V and 2 bases from J; junction bases left unmatched: 4. The CDR3 extends over 15 amino acids. The CDR3 reads CASSQGQGRPYEQYF. CDR3 nucleotides: TGTGCCAGCAGCCAAGGACAGGGGCGACCCTACGAGCAGTACTTC.

CDR3 loop: CASSVTGPLGYGYTF. The CDR3 DNA sequence: TGCGCCAGCAGCGTGACAGGGCCGTTAGGGTATGGCTACACCTTC. V usage is TRBV5-1 and J usage is TRBJ1-2; 7 bases map to TRBD1. The CDR3 covers 15 residues. Germline-derived CDR1 and CDR2 are SGHRS and YFSETQ. V shed 4 bases, J shed 5 bases, and the junction held 11 bases outside the gene matches.

This chain links TRBV30 with TRBJ1-5; D possibly corresponds to TRBD1 (6 bases). Germline V gives CDR1 GTSNPN, CDR2 SVGIG (reference sequence). Between the trimmed V and J ends, which lost 5 bases and 4 bases, there was a span of 12 bases. This CDR3 region has 13 residues. CDR3 DNA sequence: TGTGCCTGGGACCCTACAGGGAATCAGCCCCAGCATTTT. It specifies CAWDPTGNQPQHF.

This chain links TRBV19 with TRBJ1-3, with unresolved D. Germline assignment: CDR1 LNHDA and CDR2 SQIVND (reference sequence). CDR3 length: 16 amino acids. V was pared by 4 bases and J by 0 bases, with 13 bases between. In nucleotides, the CDR3 is TGTGCCAGTAGTACCCGGGCAGGAGGCTCTGGAAACACCATATATTTT. Protein product: CASSTRAGGSGNTIYF.

The CDR3 sequence: CASSLARGANVLTF. The CDR3 coding sequence is TGTGCCAGCAGCTTAGCGCGAGGGGCCAACGTCCTGACTTTC. This chain connects TRBV7-6 to TRBJ2-6; D ambiguous. Germline lookup yields CDR1 SGHVS and CDR2 FNYEAQ. V was shortened by 0 bases and J by 4 bases, with 4 bases between the two germline ends. The CDR3 covers 14 residues.

Here the CDR3 reads CASRGLAGGLGYNEQFF. The CDR3 coding sequence is TGCGCCAGCAGGGGACTAGCGGGGGGGCTCGGCTACAATGAGCAGTTCTTC. This chain uses TRBV10-2 with TRBJ2-1, with 16 bases matching TRBD2. The length of the CDR3 is 17 residues. The germline gives CDR1 WSHSY, CDR2 SAAADI. The J segment lost 3 bases and the V segment lost 6 bases, leaving 5 bases of the junction unmatched.